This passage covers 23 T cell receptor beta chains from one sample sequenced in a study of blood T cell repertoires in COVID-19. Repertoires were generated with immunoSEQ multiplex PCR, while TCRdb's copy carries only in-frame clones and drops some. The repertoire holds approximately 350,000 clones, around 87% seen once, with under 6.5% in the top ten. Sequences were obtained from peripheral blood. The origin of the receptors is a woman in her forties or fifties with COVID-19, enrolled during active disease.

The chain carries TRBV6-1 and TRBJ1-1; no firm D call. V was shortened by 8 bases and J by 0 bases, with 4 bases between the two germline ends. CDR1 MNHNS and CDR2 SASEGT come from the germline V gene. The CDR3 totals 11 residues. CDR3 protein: CASLLNTEAFF. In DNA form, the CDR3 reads TGTGCCAGCCTACTGAACACTGAAGCTTTCTTT.

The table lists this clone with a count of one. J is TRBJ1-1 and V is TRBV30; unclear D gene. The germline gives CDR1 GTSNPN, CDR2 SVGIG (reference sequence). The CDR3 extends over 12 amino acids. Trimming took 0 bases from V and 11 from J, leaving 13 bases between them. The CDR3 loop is CAWSVSPRAAFF. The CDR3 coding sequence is TGTGCCTGGAGTGTTTCGCCGCGCGCTGCTTTCTTT.

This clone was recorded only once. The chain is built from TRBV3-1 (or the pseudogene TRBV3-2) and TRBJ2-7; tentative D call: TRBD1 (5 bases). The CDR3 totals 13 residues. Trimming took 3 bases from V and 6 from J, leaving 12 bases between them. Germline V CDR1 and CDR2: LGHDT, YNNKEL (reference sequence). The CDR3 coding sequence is TGTGCCAGCAGCCAGGGGCACCAGGGCGAGCAGTACTTC. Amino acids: CASSQGHQGEQYF.

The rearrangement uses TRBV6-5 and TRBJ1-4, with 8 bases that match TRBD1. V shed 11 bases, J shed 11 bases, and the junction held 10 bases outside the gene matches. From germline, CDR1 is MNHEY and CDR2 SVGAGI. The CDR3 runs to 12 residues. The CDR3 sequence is CAGDRGGSKLFF. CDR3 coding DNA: TGTGCCGGAGACAGGGGAGGGAGCAAACTGTTTTTT.

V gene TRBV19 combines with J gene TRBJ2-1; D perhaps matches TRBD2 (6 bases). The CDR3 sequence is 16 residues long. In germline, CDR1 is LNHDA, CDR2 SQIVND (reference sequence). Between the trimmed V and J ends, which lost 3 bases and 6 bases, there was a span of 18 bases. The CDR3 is CASSIRGEGTSNEQFF. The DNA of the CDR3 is TGTGCCAGTAGTATTAGAGGGGAAGGGACTTCCAATGAGCAGTTCTTC.

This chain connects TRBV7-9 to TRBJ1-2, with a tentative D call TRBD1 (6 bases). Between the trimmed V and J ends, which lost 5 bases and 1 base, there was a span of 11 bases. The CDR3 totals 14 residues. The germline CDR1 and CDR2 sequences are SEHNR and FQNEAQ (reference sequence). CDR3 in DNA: TGTGCCAGCAGCGTTACAGGGTTTAACTATGGCTACACCTTC. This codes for CASSVTGFNYGYTF. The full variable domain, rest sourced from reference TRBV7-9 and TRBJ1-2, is DTGVSQNPRHKITKRGQNVTFRCDPISEHNRLYWYRQTLGQGPEFLTYFQNEAQLEKSRLLSDRFSAERPKGSFSTLEIQRTEQGDSAMYLCASSVTGFNYGYTFGSGTRLTVV.

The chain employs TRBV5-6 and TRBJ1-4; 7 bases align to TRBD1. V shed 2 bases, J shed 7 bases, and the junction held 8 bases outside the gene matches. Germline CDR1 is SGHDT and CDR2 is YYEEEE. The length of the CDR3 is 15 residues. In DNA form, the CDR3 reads TGTGCCAGCAGCTTTAGGGGGCTTGTTGGTGAAAAACTGTTTTTT. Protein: CASSFRGLVGEKLFF.

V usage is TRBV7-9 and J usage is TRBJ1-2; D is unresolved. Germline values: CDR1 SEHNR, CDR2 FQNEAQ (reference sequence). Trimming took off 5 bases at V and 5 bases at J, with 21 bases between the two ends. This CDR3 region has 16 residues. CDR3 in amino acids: CASSHGGSHGLYGYTF. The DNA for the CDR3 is TGTGCCAGCAGCCATGGCGGGTCGCACGGCCTATATGGCTACACCTTC.

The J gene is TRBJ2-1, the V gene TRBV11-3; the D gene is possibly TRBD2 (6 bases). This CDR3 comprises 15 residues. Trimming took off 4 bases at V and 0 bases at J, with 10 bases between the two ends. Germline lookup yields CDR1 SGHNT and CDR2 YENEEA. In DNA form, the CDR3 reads TGTGCCAGCAGCTGGAGCGGGCCCTCCTACAATGAGCAGTTCTTC. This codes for CASSWSGPSYNEQFF. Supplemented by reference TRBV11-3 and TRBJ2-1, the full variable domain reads EAGVVQSPRYKIIEKKQPVAFWCNPISGHNTLYWYLQNLGQGPELLIRYENEEAVDDSQLPKDRFSAERLKGVDSTLKIQPAELGDSAVYLCASSWSGPSYNEQFFGPGTRLTVL.

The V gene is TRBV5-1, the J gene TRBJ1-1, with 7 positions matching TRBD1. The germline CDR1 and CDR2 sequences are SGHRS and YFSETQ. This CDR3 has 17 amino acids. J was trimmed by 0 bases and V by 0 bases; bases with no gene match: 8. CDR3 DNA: TGCGCCAGCAGCTTGGCGAGGACAGGAGTATTGAACACTGAAGCTTTCTTT. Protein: CASSLARTGVLNTEAFF.

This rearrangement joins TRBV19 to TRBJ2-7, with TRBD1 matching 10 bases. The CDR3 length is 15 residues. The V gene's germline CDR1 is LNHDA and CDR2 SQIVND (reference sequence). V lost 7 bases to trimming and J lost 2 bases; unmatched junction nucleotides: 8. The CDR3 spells CASTSAGTGAYEQYF. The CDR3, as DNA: TGTGCCAGTACTTCCGCCGGGACAGGGGCCTACGAGCAGTACTTC.

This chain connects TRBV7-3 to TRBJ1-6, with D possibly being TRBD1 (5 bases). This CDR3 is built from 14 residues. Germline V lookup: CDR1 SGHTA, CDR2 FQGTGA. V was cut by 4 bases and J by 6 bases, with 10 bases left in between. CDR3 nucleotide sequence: TGTGCCAGCAGCTCTGGGGCAACTAATTCACCCCTCCACTTT. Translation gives CASSSGATNSPLHF.

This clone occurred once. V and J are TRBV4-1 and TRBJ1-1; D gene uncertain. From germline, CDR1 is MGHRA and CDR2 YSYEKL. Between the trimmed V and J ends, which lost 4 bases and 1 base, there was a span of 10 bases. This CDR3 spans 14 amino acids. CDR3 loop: CASSLSEGNTEAFF. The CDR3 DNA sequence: TGCGCCAGCAGCCTTTCGGAGGGGAACACTGAAGCTTTCTTT.

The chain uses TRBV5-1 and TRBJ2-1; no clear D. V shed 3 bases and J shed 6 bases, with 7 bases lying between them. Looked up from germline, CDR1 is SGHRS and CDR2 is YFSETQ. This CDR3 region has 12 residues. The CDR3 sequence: CASSYMSNEQFF. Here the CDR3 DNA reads TGCGCCAGCAGCTATATGTCCAATGAGCAGTTCTTC. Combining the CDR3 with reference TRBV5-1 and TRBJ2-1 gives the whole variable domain KAGVTQTPRYLIKTRGQQVTLSCSPISGHRSVSWYQQTPGQGLQFLFEYFSETQRNKGNFPGRFSGRQFSNSRSEMNVSTLELGDSALYLCASSYMSNEQFFGPGTRLTVL.

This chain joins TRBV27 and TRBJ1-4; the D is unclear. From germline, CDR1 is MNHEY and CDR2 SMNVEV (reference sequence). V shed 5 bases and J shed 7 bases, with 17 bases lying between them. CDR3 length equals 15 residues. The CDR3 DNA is TGTGCCAGCAGTCGCCTGGGTCCCCGCGGTGAAAAACTGTTTTTT. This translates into CASSRLGPRGEKLFF.

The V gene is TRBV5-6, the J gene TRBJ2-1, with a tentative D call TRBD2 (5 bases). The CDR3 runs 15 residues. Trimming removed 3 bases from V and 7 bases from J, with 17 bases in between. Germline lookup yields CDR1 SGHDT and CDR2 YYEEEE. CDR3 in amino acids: CASSYGVGWRNEQFF. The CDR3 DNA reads TGTGCCAGCAGCTACGGGGTAGGGTGGAGGAATGAGCAGTTCTTC.

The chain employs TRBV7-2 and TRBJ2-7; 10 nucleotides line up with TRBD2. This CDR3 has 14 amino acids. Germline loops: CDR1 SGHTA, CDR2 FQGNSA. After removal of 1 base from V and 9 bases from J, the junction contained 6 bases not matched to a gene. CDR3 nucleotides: TGTGCCAGCAGCTTAGGACTAGCGGGTGGAGGGCAGTACTTC. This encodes CASSLGLAGGGQYF. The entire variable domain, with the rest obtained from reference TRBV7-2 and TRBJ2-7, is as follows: GAGVSQSPSNKVTEKGKDVELRCDPISGHTALYWYRQSLGQGLEFLIYFQGNSAPDKSGLPSDRFSAERTGGSVSTLTIQRTQQEDSAVYLCASSLGLAGGGQYFGPGTRLTVT.

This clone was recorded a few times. The CDR3 region has the DNA TGTGCCAGCAGCCAGGTGCTTACTAGCGGGAGAGGTTTGTTGGACATTCAGTACTTC. Translating it yields CASSQVLTSGRGLLDIQYF. The chain recombines TRBV4-2 with TRBJ2-4, with 11 bases that match TRBD2. Germline V gene sequence: CDR1 LGHNA, CDR2 YNFKEQ. Trimming at V came to 3 bases and at J to 8 bases, leaving 18 bases not matched to a gene. CDR3 size: 19 residues.

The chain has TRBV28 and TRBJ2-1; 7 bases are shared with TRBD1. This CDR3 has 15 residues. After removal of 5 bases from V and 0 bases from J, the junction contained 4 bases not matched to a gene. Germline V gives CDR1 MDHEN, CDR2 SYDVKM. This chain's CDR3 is CASSRAGGSYNEQFF. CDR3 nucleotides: TGTGCCAGCAGTCGAGCAGGGGGCTCCTACAATGAGCAGTTCTTC.

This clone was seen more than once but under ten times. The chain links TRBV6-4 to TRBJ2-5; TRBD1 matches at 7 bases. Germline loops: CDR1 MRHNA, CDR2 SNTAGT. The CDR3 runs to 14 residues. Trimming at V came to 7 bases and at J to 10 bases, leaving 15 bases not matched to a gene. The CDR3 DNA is TGTGCCAGCAACAGAATTTTTAAGGGGGCGGGCCAGTACTTC. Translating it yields CASNRIFKGAGQYF.

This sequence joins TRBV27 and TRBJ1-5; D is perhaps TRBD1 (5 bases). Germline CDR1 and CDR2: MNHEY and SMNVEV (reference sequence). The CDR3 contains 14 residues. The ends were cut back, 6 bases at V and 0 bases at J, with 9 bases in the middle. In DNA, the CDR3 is TGTGCCAGCAGCCGGACAAATAGCAATCAGCCCCAGCATTTT. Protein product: CASSRTNSNQPQHF.

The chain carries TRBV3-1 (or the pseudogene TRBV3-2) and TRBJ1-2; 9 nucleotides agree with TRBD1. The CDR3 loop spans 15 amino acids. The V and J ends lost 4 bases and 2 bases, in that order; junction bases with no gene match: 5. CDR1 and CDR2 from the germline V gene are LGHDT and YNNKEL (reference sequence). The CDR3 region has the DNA TGTGCCAGCAGCCCGTACAGGGGGCGGAACTATGGCTACACCTTC. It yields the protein CASSPYRGRNYGYTF.

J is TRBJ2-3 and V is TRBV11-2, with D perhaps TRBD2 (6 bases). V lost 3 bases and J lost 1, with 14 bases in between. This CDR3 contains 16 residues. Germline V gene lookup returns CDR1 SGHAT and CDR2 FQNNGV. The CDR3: CASSFEPGLRTDTQYF. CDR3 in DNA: TGTGCCAGCAGCTTTGAACCGGGACTTCGCACAGATACGCAGTATTTT.